This T cell receptor beta chain was identified during a study of OX40 agonist ivuxolimab in advanced cancers. At the level of the study: Prior anti-PD-1, anti-PD-L1 or anti-CTLA-4 therapy was allowed; roughly 40% had some. Overall study findings and caveats: More expanded clones were seen, on average, in CD8+ T cells than in CD4+.

Libraries were prepared by immunoSEQ multiplex PCR; TCRdb keeps only in-frame clonotypes and omits some of them. The sample comprises almost 70,000 clones, 80% to 90% of which are singletons, and approximately 4% rests with the top ten. A word on this clone: Its target is not known.

Germline CDR1 is SGHRS and CDR2 is YFSETQ. V gave up 2 bases and J gave up 5 bases, with 7 bases separating them. This CDR3 has 12 residues. The receptor was derived from an adult with an advanced solid tumor such as melanoma, head and neck, liver or kidney cancer. This chain connects TRBV5-1 to TRBJ1-2, with no clear D. The material sequenced was CD4+ or CD8+ T cells sorted from blood, taken in a trial of the OX40 agonist ivuxolimab. CDR3: CASSFSGYGYTF. CDR3 nucleotide sequence: TGCGCCAGCAGCTTCTCAGGATATGGCTACACCTTC.